This T cell receptor beta chain is drawn from a study of primary melanoma T cells and metastatic recurrence. Points from the study as a whole: Regardless of ulceration, mitotic rate or nodal disease, >20% T-cell fraction appeared protective. The authors suggested a successful antitumor T-cell response can exist in primary melanoma.

This clone was counted a single time. The antigen remains undetermined. Sequenced by immunoSEQ multiplex PCR; TCRdb stores in-frame clones only, minus some. The sample lists roughly 400 clones, roughly three quarters occurring once. The CDR3 has 15 amino acids. Germline V gene lookup returns CDR1 KGHSH and CDR2 LQKENI. The trim removed 5 bases at V and 6 bases at J, leaving 9 bases unmatched. This chain connects TRBV18 to TRBJ2-1, with TRBD2 identical over 8 bases. The clonotype originates from a human donor with melanoma. Sequenced material: melanoma tumor tissue. The CDR3 loop reads CASSSGIAGFNEQFF. The DNA of the CDR3 is TGTGCCAGCTCATCGGGAATAGCGGGGTTCAATGAGCAGTTCTTC.